This T cell receptor (beta chain) originates from a study of blood T cell repertoires in COVID-19. Study-wide background: Acute and convalescent COVID-19 specimens originated in the United States, Italy and Spain.

The CDR3 consists of 15 residues. Germline CDR1 and CDR2: SEHNR and FQNEAQ (reference sequence). Trimming took 4 bases from V and 10 from J, leaving 17 bases between them. Cohorts were determined from participant-reported clinical history. Method: immunoSEQ multiplex PCR; TCRdb's copy keeps in-frame clones and lacks some. The sample lists nearly 400,000 clones; 89% were seen once. Sequencing was carried out using PBMCs or T cells enriched from blood (not recorded which). V usage is TRBV7-9 and J usage is TRBJ1-6; TRBD1 is a possible D gene (5 bases). This sequence originates from a woman aged 25 to 45 who had recovered from COVID-19. The CDR3 loop is CASSSPGPQGSPLHF. The CDR3 coding sequence is TGTGCCAGCAGCTCACCGGGCCCCCAGGGCTCACCCCTCCACTTT.